This T cell receptor beta chain is from a study of shared clonotypes between healthy human individuals. Notes on the study in general: Shared clonotypes: 4.5% to 5% naive CD4, under 4% naive CD8, about 2.2% memory CD4, under 0.45% memory CD8. Generally, estimated richness proved larger in naive subsets than it did in memory subsets. Among non-shared clonotypes, generation probabilities were lower than among those shared by all four donors.

Concerning this clone itself: Its target is not known.

Germline V gives CDR1 SGHRS, CDR2 YFSETQ. V lost 0 bases to trimming and J lost 1 base, with 9 bases between them. This CDR3 has 15 amino acids. Deep-level settings were used for running the assay. Sequencing used immunoSEQ multiplex PCR; TCRdb keeps in-frame clones, though not all of them. The sample holds roughly 500,000 clones, approximately 95% seen once. The V gene is TRBV5-1, the J gene TRBJ2-3, with D uncertain. This sequence originates from a woman in her twenties or thirties in good health. The sequencing input was naive CD4+ T cells sorted from blood. Subset of the sample: CD45RA+ positively selected. DNA for the CDR3: TGCGCCAGCAGCTTGGAGGCAGCCCGCACAGATACGCAGTATTTT. The encoded protein is CASSLEAARTDTQYF. Using reference TRBV5-1 and TRBJ2-3 for the parts outside the CDR3, the full variable domain is KAGVTQTPRYLIKTRGQQVTLSCSPISGHRSVSWYQQTPGQGLQFLFEYFSETQRNKGNFPGRFSGRQFSNSRSEMNVSTLELGDSALYLCASSLEAARTDTQYFGPGTRLTVL.